This TCR beta chain originates from a study of low-dose radiotherapy and immunotherapy resistance in tumors. As for the study in general: Cohort 1 got 0.5 Gy per fraction every 2 weeks, 6.5 Gy in total. Participants in Cohort 2 were given 1 Gy per fraction every two weeks, for 13 Gy over 26 weeks.

This CDR3 region has 14 residues. Trimming at V came to 4 bases and at J to 10 bases, leaving 9 bases not matched to a gene. CDR1 and CDR2 from the germline V gene are SGHRS and YFSETQ. In regard to this clonotype: A far bigger clonotype differs at one base, so this is likely a read error.

Primers used for first-strand cDNA, a TRAV- and TRBV-specific set, covered both alpha and beta chains. With a constant-region primer and a V-primer adapter, TCRs were subjected to roughly 20 PCR cycles of amplification. TCRdb reprocessed the reads with MiXCR, giving one entry per CDR3 protein. Among about 64,000 distinct CDR3 sequences listed, about 25% were seen once. The time point was: before trial treatment. The material sequenced was PBMCs, taken before treatment. The clonotype originates from a male donor with rectosigmoid adenocarcinoma. V gene TRBV5-1 combines with J gene TRBJ2-1; TRBD1 matches at 9 bases. The DNA of the CDR3 is TGCGCCAGCAGCCCGGGACAGGGTGGATACGAGCAGTTCTTC. It specifies CASSPGQGGYEQFF.